This T cell receptor (beta chain) stems from a study of cytomegalovirus exposure and HLA in healthy donors. Study results and caveats: Associated with cytomegalovirus, according to the listing, were fewer than 200 TCR beta chains. Sequencing probably produced one cluster of sequence variants that were highly shared. Researchers had no immune exposure information except CMV serostatus available.

Use of 60 Vbeta and 13 Jbeta primers characterized the PCR. TCRdb's copy holds only in-frame clones and misses some; the assay was immunoSEQ multiplex PCR. The sample has 150,000 to 200,000 clones, around 76% seen once. Trimming cost V 4 bases and J 2 bases, with 6 bases left between them. Looked up from germline, CDR1 is LNHNV and CDR2 is YYDKDF (reference sequence). CDR3 length equals 13 residues. A remark on this clone: Its antigen is unknown.

The rearrangement links TRBV15 to TRBJ1-3; no reliable D call. The sample was PBMCs. The sequence came from a woman aged 35 to 49 in good health and CMV-seronegative. The CDR3 is CATSNPAGNTIYF. CDR3 in DNA: TGTGCCACCAGCAATCCTGCTGGAAACACCATATATTTT. Full variable domain (missing parts from reference TRBV15 and TRBJ1-3): DAMVIQNPRYQVTQFGKPVTLSCSQTLNHNVMYWYQQKSSQAPKLLFHYYDKDFNNEADTPDNFQSRRPNTSFCFLDIRSPGLGDTAMYLCATSNPAGNTIYFGEGSWLTVV.